A selection of T cell receptor beta chains follows, all from one sample in a study of cytomegalovirus exposure and HLA in healthy donors. Clones were read by immunoSEQ multiplex PCR, and TCRdb kept only the in-frame ones, dropping some. The sample contains roughly 190,000 clones, 82% of which appear only once. Sequencing was done on a sample of PBMCs. The receptors originated from a woman between 18 and 30 years old in good health and CMV-seronegative. Each CDR3 is given with its conserved first and last residue. The D gene is left open where the match is weak. For some rows the clone size is stated as once, few or many, or as a class when expanded; others skip it.

J: TRBJ2-2
V: TRBV5-6
size: -
D: TRBD2
DNA: TGTGCCAGCAGCTTGACTAGCGGGGGGCTGAACACCGGGGAGCTGTTTTTT
CDR3: CASSLTSGGLNTGELFF

J: TRBJ1-2
V: TRBV2
size: -
D: -
DNA: TGTGCCAGCAGTGAATCAATCAATGGCTACACCTTC
CDR3: CASSESINGYTF

J: TRBJ2-5
V: TRBV6-1
size: -
D: -
DNA: TGTGCCAGCAGTGATAGCAGGGTCCTACAAGAGACCCAGTACTTC
CDR3: CASSDSRVLQETQYF

J: TRBJ2-6
V: TRBV19
size: -
D: -
DNA: TGTGCCAGTAGTACCGGGGCTGGGGCCAACGTCCTGACTTTC
CDR3: CASSTGAGANVLTF

J: TRBJ2-7
V: TRBV9
size: -
D: -
DNA: TGTGCCAGCACCGCCCGGGACAACTCCTACGAGCAGTACTTC
CDR3: CASTARDNSYEQYF

J: TRBJ1-4
V: TRBV28
size: once
D: TRBD1
DNA: TGTGCCAGCAGTTTGGGACAGATTAATGAAAAACTGTTTTTT
CDR3: CASSLGQINEKLFF

J: TRBJ2-5
V: TRBV9
size: -
D: -
DNA: TGTGCCAGCAGCGTACGCCTGGCGGGAAATGGAGAGACCCAGTACTTC
CDR3: CASSVRLAGNGETQYF

J: TRBJ2-1
V: TRBV29-1
size: -
D: -
DNA: TGCAGCGTTAGGAGGGCTAACGGCAATGAGCAGTTCTTC
CDR3: CSVRRANGNEQFF

J: TRBJ2-3
V: TRBV27
size: -
D: TRBD1
DNA: TGTGCCACAATCCCAGGGGGCGGAACAGATACGCAGTATTTT
CDR3: CATIPGGGTDTQYF

J: TRBJ1-2
V: TRBV6-5
size: -
D: -
DNA: TGTGCCAGCAGGGTAGGGGCCGCGGACTATGGCTACACCTTC
CDR3: CASRVGAADYGYTF

J: TRBJ1-1
V: TRBV9
size: few
D: -
DNA: TGTGCCAGCTCTGAATGGGCGAACACTGAAGCTTTCTTT
CDR3: CASSEWANTEAFF